The 23 T cell receptor beta chains listed next were all sequenced from one sample in a study of OX40 agonist ivuxolimab in advanced cancers. Method: immunoSEQ multiplex PCR; TCRdb's copy keeps in-frame clones and lacks some. Altogether around 88,000 clones are present, about 91% being singletons, with the ten largest covering around 0.51%. The specimen comprised CD4+ or CD8+ T cells sorted from blood, sampled in a trial of the OX40 agonist ivuxolimab. Source of these receptors: an adult with an advanced solid tumor such as melanoma, head and neck, liver or kidney cancer.

The chain recombines TRBV19 with TRBJ2-3; D is perhaps TRBD1 or TRBD2 (5 bases each). This CDR3 comprises 14 residues. Germline values: CDR1 LNHDA, CDR2 SQIVND (reference sequence). V lost 6 bases to trimming and J lost 2 bases, with 12 bases between them. The CDR3 here is CASRSGPNTDTQYF. The CDR3 DNA is TGTGCCAGTAGATCGGGACCCAACACAGATACGCAGTATTTT. Variable domain in full (rest from reference TRBV19 and TRBJ2-3): DGGITQSPKYLFRKEGQNVTLSCEQNLNHDAMYWYRQDPGQGLRLIYYSQIVNDFQKGDIAEGYSVSREKKESFPLTVTSAQKNPTAFYLCASRSGPNTDTQYFGPGTRLTVL.

The chain employs TRBV10-3 and TRBJ1-4; 10 bases agree with TRBD1. This CDR3 has 15 residues. In germline, CDR1 is ENHRY, CDR2 SYGVKD. The junction had 5 bases not matched to a gene; V was cut back by 3 bases and J by 7 bases. The CDR3 here is CAISEGTGEIEKLFF. The CDR3 DNA reads as TGTGCCATCAGTGAAGGGACAGGGGAGATTGAAAAACTGTTTTTT.

This chain connects TRBV11-1 to TRBJ1-2, with 10 bases identical to TRBD1. The CDR3 sequence is 14 residues long. V was pared by 4 bases and J by 5 bases, with 4 bases of the junction left unmatched. From germline, CDR1 is SGHAT and CDR2 FQDESV (reference sequence). DNA for the CDR3: TGTGCCAGCAGCTGGGGGACAGGGGAGTATGGCTACACCTTC. Its translation: CASSWGTGEYGYTF. Complete variable domain (other parts from reference TRBV11-1 and TRBJ1-2): EAEVAQSPRYKITEKSQAVAFWCDPISGHATLYWYRQILGQGPELLVQFQDESVVDDSQLPKDRFSAERLKGVDSTLKIQPAELGDSAMYLCASSWGTGEYGYTFGSGTRLTVV.

V usage is TRBV6-9 and J usage is TRBJ1-1; 8 bases map to TRBD1. The V gene's germline CDR1 is MNHGY and CDR2 SVAAGI. V was pared by 5 bases and J by 1 base, with 6 bases of the junction left unmatched. This CDR3 spans 15 amino acids. The CDR3 nucleotides read TGTGCCAGCAGTCGACAGGGGCGGGGGAACACTGAAGCTTTCTTT. Amino acid sequence: CASSRQGRGNTEAFF.

This clone appeared once. The chain couples TRBV30 to TRBJ1-1; D remains unclear. The CDR3 length is 14 residues. Germline CDR1 reads GTSNPN; CDR2 reads SVGIG (reference sequence). V shed 4 bases and J shed 5 bases, with 17 bases lying between them. Here the CDR3 reads CAWIRVGVGTEAFF. CDR3 coding DNA: TGTGCCTGGATTAGGGTCGGGGTGGGTACTGAAGCTTTCTTT. The variable domain in full, completed from reference TRBV30 and TRBJ1-1, reads SQTIHQWPATLVQPVGSPLSLECTVEGTSNPNLYWYRQAAGRGLQLLFYSVGIGQISSEVPQNLSASRPQDRQFILSSKKLLLSDSGFYLCAWIRVGVGTEAFFGQGTRLTVV.

This clone was found once. The V call is TRBV7-3, the J call TRBJ1-3; possibly TRBD1 for D (5 bases). CDR1 is SGHTA, CDR2 FQGTGA, per germline. This CDR3 is 15 amino acids long. V gave up 5 bases and J gave up 4 bases, with 15 bases separating them. The CDR3 protein is CASSRTGTLGNTIYF. The CDR3 nucleotides are TGTGCCAGCAGCCGTACCGGGACTCTAGGAAACACCATATATTTT. Drawing the rest from reference TRBV7-3 and TRBJ1-3, the complete variable domain is GAGVSQTPSNKVTEKGKYVELRCDPISGHTALYWYRQSLGQGPEFLIYFQGTGAADDSGLPNDRFFAVRPEGSVSTLKIQRTERGDSAVYLCASSRTGTLGNTIYFGEGSWLTVV.

V is TRBV19 and J is TRBJ1-2; D is perhaps TRBD1 (5 bases). The CDR3 is 14 residues long. Germline values: CDR1 LNHDA, CDR2 SQIVND (reference sequence). Trimming cost V 5 bases and J 7 bases, with 17 bases left between them. The CDR3 bases are TGTGCCAGTAGTGAAAAAGGGGAGGGTAGTGGCTACACCTTC. Translating it yields CASSEKGEGSGYTF.

The CDR3 DNA is TGTGCCAGCCTTGACAGGGGGGAAGATGGTGAGCAGTTCTTC. Protein: CASLDRGEDGEQFF. The chain couples TRBV6-4 to TRBJ2-1; 9 bases match TRBD1. The CDR3 covers 14 residues. Germline V lookup: CDR1 MRHNA, CDR2 SNTAGT. J gave up 9 bases and V 8 bases, and 11 bases lay outside the gene matches.

This sequence joins TRBV4-1 and TRBJ2-2; TRBD1 matches 10 bases. The CDR3 is made up of 15 amino acids. The germline V gene has CDR1 MGHRA and CDR2 YSYEKL. The trim removed 3 bases at V and 7 bases at J, leaving 5 bases unmatched. DNA for the CDR3: TGCGCCAGCAGCCAGGACAGGGGGATTGGCGGGGAGCTGTTTTTT. Its translation: CASSQDRGIGGELFF.

The chain has TRBV27 and TRBJ1-2; a possible D gene is TRBD1 (5 bases). Trimming shortened V by 3 bases and J by 8 bases, and 16 bases separated the two germline ends. Germline V gene lookup returns CDR1 MNHEY and CDR2 SMNVEV (reference sequence). This CDR3 contains 14 residues. The CDR3 nucleotides read TGTGCCAGCAGTTTTGTTAGTGGTGGGGGGGGCTACACCTTC. This gives the protein CASSFVSGGGGYTF.

The genes are TRBV7-8 and TRBJ1-2, with TRBD1 matching over 7 bases. CDR3 size: 17 residues. Germline V gives CDR1 SGHVS, CDR2 FQNEAQ. V lost 0 bases, J lost 0 bases, and 7 bases stayed unmatched. The CDR3, as DNA: TGTGCCAGCAGCTTAGCTTTCCTACAGGGGCCTAACTATGGCTACACCTTC. Translation: CASSLAFLQGPNYGYTF.

The chain is built from TRBV6-6 and TRBJ1-6; no reliable D call. The CDR3 covers 12 residues. Germline V CDR1 and CDR2: MNHNY, SVGAGI (reference sequence). V was clipped by 5 bases and J by 8 bases, with 7 bases between them. CDR3 bases: TGTGCCAGCAGTCTGACCGATTCACCCCTCCACTTT. This gives the protein CASSLTDSPLHF.

The chain recombines TRBV6-5 with TRBJ1-2; TRBD1 matches at 10 bases. V gave up 1 base and J gave up 4 bases; unmatched junction bases: 3. The CDR3 is 15 amino acids. CDR1 and CDR2 from the germline V gene are MNHEY and SVGAGI. The chain's CDR3 is CASSYLRTGGYGYTF. For the CDR3, the DNA is TGTGCCAGCAGTTACTTGAGGACAGGGGGCTATGGCTACACCTTC.

The rearrangement links TRBV2 to TRBJ2-5; D is unresolved. Looked up from germline, CDR1 is SNHLY and CDR2 is FYNNEI. This CDR3 has 13 amino acids. The ends were cut back, 7 bases at V and 2 bases at J, with 11 bases in the middle. CDR3 in DNA: TGTGCCAGCACTTACACGACTCAAGAGACCCAGTACTTC. Encoded protein: CASTYTTQETQYF.

This chain links TRBV5-1 with TRBJ2-7; TRBD2 might be the D (6 bases). The CDR3 spans 14 residues. The V gene's germline CDR1 is SGHRS and CDR2 YFSETQ. Trimming took 1 base from V and 4 from J, leaving 12 bases between them. CDR3 residues: CASSLLAEPYEQYF. The CDR3 DNA reads as TGCGCCAGCAGCTTGTTAGCGGAACCGTACGAGCAGTACTTC.

The V and J genes are TRBV19 and TRBJ2-3, with a tentative D call TRBD1 (6 bases). There are 13 residues in the CDR3. V dropped 3 bases and J dropped 4 bases, with 8 bases sitting between them. CDR1 and CDR2 from the germline V gene are LNHDA and SQIVND (reference sequence). The CDR3 DNA sequence: TGTGCCAGTAGTATGAACAGGGCAGATACGCAGTATTTT. Residues: CASSMNRADTQYF.

V usage is TRBV30 and J usage is TRBJ2-7; D is unclear. This CDR3 contains 12 residues. V lost 0 bases and J 2 bases, leaving 5 bases between the germline ends. Per the germline V gene, CDR1 is GTSNPN and CDR2 is SVGIG (reference sequence). The DNA for the CDR3 is TGTGCCTGGAGTGTGACACCCTACGAGCAGTACTTC. Amino acid sequence: CAWSVTPYEQYF.

This chain joins TRBV6-5 and TRBJ1-6; no clear D gene. V gave up 5 bases and J gave up 0 bases, with 5 bases separating them. Germline CDR1 reads MNHEY; CDR2 reads SVGAGI. CDR3 size: 14 residues. As DNA, the CDR3 is TGTGCCAGCAGTGAGGGCTCCTATAATTCACCCCTCCACTTT. Encoded protein: CASSEGSYNSPLHF.

The count of this clone is one. The rearrangement joins TRBV29-1 to TRBJ1-5; the D gene is possibly TRBD1 (6 bases). The CDR3 contains 13 residues. Germline values: CDR1 SQVTM, CDR2 ANQGSEA. Trimming left V 3 bases short and J 6 bases short, with 12 bases between. DNA of the CDR3: TGCAGCGTTGATCAGGGGTTTGGTCAGCCCCAGCATTTT. Its translation: CSVDQGFGQPQHF.

The chain joins TRBV27 to TRBJ2-1; D could derive from TRBD1 or TRBD2 (5 bases each). The CDR3 runs to 15 residues. Germline values: CDR1 MNHEY, CDR2 SMNVEV (reference sequence). V was trimmed by 6 bases and J by 5 bases, leaving 17 bases between them. CDR3 in DNA: TGTGCCAGCAGCTCCCTCGGGGCGCGTGACAATGAGCAGTTCTTC. Its translation is CASSSLGARDNEQFF.

The chain joins TRBV6-5 to TRBJ1-1, with TRBD1 matching over 8 bases. Trimming took 6 bases from V and 2 from J; bases not matched to a gene: 8. Looked up from germline, CDR1 is MNHEY and CDR2 is SVGAGI. The CDR3 consists of 15 residues. The CDR3 region has the DNA TGTGCCAGCAGACCCTCACAGGGGGTCAACACTGAAGCTTTCTTT. Protein sequence: CASRPSQGVNTEAFF.

This rearrangement joins TRBV10-2 to TRBJ2-7; 11 nucleotides match TRBD1. This CDR3 is built from 15 residues. Per the germline V gene, CDR1 is WSHSY and CDR2 is SAAADI. V lost 4 bases and J lost 5; bases outside the gene matches: 7. The CDR3 loop is CASSATPGQGDEQYF. The CDR3 DNA sequence: TGCGCCAGCAGTGCAACCCCGGGACAGGGGGACGAGCAGTACTTC.

The rearrangement joins TRBV11-1 to TRBJ2-1; the match to TRBD2 covers 9 bases. Per germline, CDR1 SGHAT and CDR2 FQDESV (reference sequence). The CDR3 spans 17 residues. The V gene end was trimmed by 5 bases and the J gene end by 8 bases; junction bases not matched to a gene: 16. CDR3 protein: CASSPTILAGGRDEQFF. The CDR3 region has the DNA TGTGCCAGCAGCCCCACAATTCTGGCGGGGGGGCGGGATGAGCAGTTCTTC. Full variable domain (rest looked up from reference TRBV11-1 and TRBJ2-1): EAEVAQSPRYKITEKSQAVAFWCDPISGHATLYWYRQILGQGPELLVQFQDESVVDDSQLPKDRFSAERLKGVDSTLKIQPAELGDSAMYLCASSPTILAGGRDEQFFGPGTRLTVL.